This T cell receptor (beta chain) was captured in a study of blood T cell repertoires in COVID-19 (TCRdb year 2020). About the full investigation: Samples covering the acute and convalescent phases of COVID-19 were provided by collaborators in the United States, Italy and Spain. The material from the prospective study consisted of cDNA or gDNA derived from T cells, B-cell-depleted T cells, or PBMCs. The dataset comprised deeply sampled blood TCRbeta repertoires from subjects exposed to, actively infected with, or recovered from COVID-19. The repertoires were made available in a free public database intended to serve as a resource for research on the immune response to SARS-CoV-2. The samples were drawn from two sources: the first 160 participants of the ongoing ImmuneRACE study, and 1,254 subjects contributed by 6 global collaborators. Nearly every sample came with metadata listing a de-identified subject ID, COVID-19 status, age in years and sex. Where available, HLA class I and class II types were obtained from metadata supplied by the sample provider rather than from assay-based typing. What the study reported, not specific to this receptor: The quantity of clinical and demographic metadata differed by source and by participant and was supplied without curation.

From the cysteine up to the phenylalanine, the CDR3 has a length of 16 residues. The read is trimmed to its CDR3 DNA, 48 bases read in frame from base 1. Relative to germline, V is missing 4 bases and J is missing 6 bases, with 11 bases of the junction outside any gene match. Via the germline V gene, CDR1 is SGHDT and CDR2 YYEEEE. Whole blood was collected in K2EDTA tubes by collaborating institutions according to the institutions' own protocols. For TCRbeta analysis, collaborators shipped samples as frozen whole blood, isolated PBMCs, or DNA extracted from either of those sample types. The immunoSEQ Assay, a bias-controlled multiplex PCR, was used to amplify TCRbeta CDR3 regions from genomic DNA. In the source study's methods: Within the assay, amplification of reference gene primers was used to estimate how many nucleated cells each sample contained. To quantify the absolute abundance of each unique TCRbeta CDR3 rearrangement, sequence reads were collapsed and filtered. Productive Simpson clonality was computed per sample as the square root of Simpson's diversity index over productive rearrangements. Sourced from immuneACCESS, this table was stored by TCRdb with only in-frame sequences that have V and J called. A share of the clones is absent; for the studies checked, an unresolved V gene accounts for under half, and the remainder has no known explanation. V and J calls and clone size are copied from that table; D and trimming were computed from the DNA. This sample holds about 230,000 clones; about 85% were observed only once. The ten largest clones add up to 15% to 20% of the sample.

Concerning this clone itself: What this receptor recognizes is not known. One base away there is no much larger clone; base qualities are not given.

This receptor was identified in a woman older than 75 with active or convalescent COVID-19. Sequenced material: peripheral blood. The V and J segments used are TRBV5-6 and TRBJ2-3; 10 of the junction bases match TRBD2. This receptor carries the CDR3 CASSTAYRTSGDTQYF. The nucleotides read TGTGCCAGCAGCACCGCATACCGGACTAGCGGCGATACGCAGTATTTT.